These T cell receptor beta chains were read from a single sample in a study of T cells in tuberculosis. Profiling relied on immunoSEQ multiplex PCR, and the TCRdb table lists in-frame clones only, not all of them. The sample comprises about 34,000 clones, more than 85% of which are singletons, and roughly 2.2% rests with the top ten. Sequencing used PBMCs. All receptors derive from a donor between 5 and 29 years old with latent tuberculosis or without tuberculosis infection. CDR3s include the opening cysteine and the closing phenylalanine or tryptophan. D genes are given only for firm matches. Clone size is not always given. Where it is, it says once, few, many or a class for expanded clones.

j_call: TRBJ2-1
cdr3_length: 18
clone_size: -
d_call: TRBD2
v_call: TRBV4-2
cdr3_nt: TGTGCCAGCAGCCAAACGTTTAGAGGCGGGAGTTCCCACAATGAGCAGTTCTTC
cdr3_aa: CASSQTFRGGSSHNEQFF

j_call: TRBJ2-7
cdr3_length: 13
clone_size: -
d_call: -
v_call: TRBV28
cdr3_nt: TGTGCCAGCAGTTTTGGCCTTGGCCACGAGCAGTACTTC
cdr3_aa: CASSFGLGHEQYF

j_call: TRBJ2-2
cdr3_length: 14
clone_size: -
d_call: -
v_call: TRBV5-5
cdr3_nt: TGTGCCAGCAGCTTGGACCCAAACATGGGGGAGCTGTTTTTT
cdr3_aa: CASSLDPNMGELFF

j_call: TRBJ2-7
cdr3_length: 15
clone_size: -
d_call: TRBD2
v_call: TRBV11-2
cdr3_nt: TGTGCCAGCAACCGGGCGGCTAGCGGGGGCTACGAGCAGTACTTC
cdr3_aa: CASNRAASGGYEQYF

j_call: TRBJ2-5
cdr3_length: 14
clone_size: -
d_call: TRBD2
v_call: TRBV5-1
cdr3_nt: TGCGCCAGCAGCTTTAGCGGGGGGGAAGAGACCCAGTACTTC
cdr3_aa: CASSFSGGEETQYF

j_call: TRBJ1-2
cdr3_length: 13
clone_size: -
d_call: -
v_call: TRBV27
cdr3_nt: TGTGCCAGCAGTTCAACAGCTAACTATGGCTACACCTTC
cdr3_aa: CASSSTANYGYTF

j_call: TRBJ1-2
cdr3_length: 14
clone_size: -
d_call: -
v_call: TRBV6-5
cdr3_nt: TGTGCCAGCAGTTACGGGGGACAAGACTATGGCTACACCTTC
cdr3_aa: CASSYGGQDYGYTF

j_call: TRBJ1-2
cdr3_length: 15
clone_size: -
d_call: -
v_call: TRBV6-5
cdr3_nt: TGTGCCAGCACCCCAACCCCAAAGGGGAACTATGGCTACACCTTC
cdr3_aa: CASTPTPKGNYGYTF

j_call: TRBJ2-5
cdr3_length: 14
clone_size: -
d_call: TRBD1
v_call: TRBV6-1
cdr3_nt: TGTGCCAGCAGCTCGGACAGGGGTTGGGAGACCCAGTACTTC
cdr3_aa: CASSSDRGWETQYF

j_call: TRBJ1-2
cdr3_length: 16
clone_size: -
d_call: TRBD1
v_call: TRBV9
cdr3_nt: TGTGCCAGCAGCCACGACCGGGACAGGGGGAACTATGGCTACACCTTC
cdr3_aa: CASSHDRDRGNYGYTF

j_call: TRBJ2-7
cdr3_length: 13
clone_size: few
d_call: TRBD2
v_call: TRBV27
cdr3_nt: TGTGCCAGCAGTTTTAGCGGGAGCTACGAGCAGTACTTC
cdr3_aa: CASSFSGSYEQYF

j_call: TRBJ1-2
cdr3_length: 13
clone_size: -
d_call: -
v_call: TRBV13
cdr3_nt: TGTGCCAGCAGCTTAGTAGGGGTCACCGGCTACACCTTC
cdr3_aa: CASSLVGVTGYTF

j_call: TRBJ2-3
cdr3_length: 17
clone_size: -
d_call: TRBD1
v_call: TRBV7-7
cdr3_nt: TGTGCCAGCAGCCTAGCCGGGACAGCTCACAACACAGATACGCAGTATTTT
cdr3_aa: CASSLAGTAHNTDTQYF

j_call: TRBJ1-5
cdr3_length: 13
clone_size: -
d_call: TRBD1
v_call: TRBV11-2
cdr3_nt: TGTGCCAGCAGCCAGGACAGGTATCAGCCCCAGCATTTT
cdr3_aa: CASSQDRYQPQHF

j_call: TRBJ2-7
cdr3_length: 15
clone_size: -
d_call: TRBD2
v_call: TRBV15
cdr3_nt: TGTGCCACCAGCGGCTTAGCGGGGGGCTTTTACGAGCAGTACTTC
cdr3_aa: CATSGLAGGFYEQYF

j_call: TRBJ1-1
cdr3_length: 13
clone_size: -
d_call: -
v_call: TRBV5-1
cdr3_nt: TGCGCCAGCAGCTTTTACACAAACACTGAAGCTTTCTTT
cdr3_aa: CASSFYTNTEAFF

j_call: TRBJ2-1
cdr3_length: 17
clone_size: -
d_call: -
v_call: TRBV6-4
cdr3_nt: TGTGCCAGCAGTGTACATCCTCAGGGTACGTCCTACAATGAGCAGTTCTTC
cdr3_aa: CASSVHPQGTSYNEQFF

j_call: TRBJ2-7
cdr3_length: 14
clone_size: -
d_call: TRBD1
v_call: TRBV27
cdr3_nt: TGTGCCAGCAGTCGGGACAGTGGGGCCTACGAGCAGTACTTC
cdr3_aa: CASSRDSGAYEQYF

j_call: TRBJ1-2
cdr3_length: 13
clone_size: -
d_call: TRBD1
v_call: TRBV28
cdr3_nt: TGTGCCAGCTACACGACAGGGACCTATGGCTACACCTTC
cdr3_aa: CASYTTGTYGYTF

j_call: TRBJ1-6
cdr3_length: 18
clone_size: once
d_call: TRBD1
v_call: TRBV5-1
cdr3_nt: TGCGCCAGCAGCTTGGCCGGGACAGGGAGTTCCTATAATTCACCCCTCCACTTT
cdr3_aa: CASSLAGTGSSYNSPLHF

j_call: TRBJ2-2
cdr3_length: 15
clone_size: -
d_call: -
v_call: TRBV6-6
cdr3_nt: TGTGCCAGCAGTTACCTATGGGGCTACACCGGGGAGCTGTTTTTT
cdr3_aa: CASSYLWGYTGELFF

j_call: TRBJ2-7
cdr3_length: 16
clone_size: -
d_call: TRBD1
v_call: TRBV7-2
cdr3_nt: TGTGCCAGCAGCCTGCGGACAGGGTTTGAAATCCACGAGCAGTACTTC
cdr3_aa: CASSLRTGFEIHEQYF

j_call: TRBJ1-2
cdr3_length: 19
clone_size: -
d_call: -
v_call: TRBV19
cdr3_nt: TGTGCCAGCAAAAGGCGCCGGGAACCCCATTCGGATTCCTTCTATGGCTACACCTTC
cdr3_aa: CASKRRREPHSDSFYGYTF

j_call: TRBJ1-1
cdr3_length: 15
clone_size: -
d_call: TRBD1
v_call: TRBV15
cdr3_nt: TGTGCCACCAGCAGGGACAGGGGGGGGAGGACTGAAGCTTTCTTT
cdr3_aa: CATSRDRGGRTEAFF

j_call: TRBJ1-2
cdr3_length: 15
clone_size: -
d_call: TRBD1
v_call: TRBV7-2
cdr3_nt: TGTGCCAGCAGCATCTCCGGGACAGGGAACTATGGCTACACCTTC
cdr3_aa: CASSISGTGNYGYTF

j_call: TRBJ2-5
cdr3_length: 13
clone_size: -
d_call: -
v_call: TRBV30
cdr3_nt: TGTGCCTGGAGATCGGCTAGGATGGAGACCCAGTACTTC
cdr3_aa: CAWRSARMETQYF

j_call: TRBJ2-7
cdr3_length: 13
clone_size: -
d_call: TRBD1
v_call: TRBV28
cdr3_nt: TGTGCCAGCAGTTTGGGACAGGGCTACGAGCAGTACTTC
cdr3_aa: CASSLGQGYEQYF